This TCR beta chain was observed in a study of cytomegalovirus exposure and HLA in healthy donors. About this clone: Its matching antigen is unknown.

TCRdb's table, derived via immunoSEQ multiplex PCR, lists solely in-frame clones and lacks some. The top ten clones hold approximately 2.2% of a sample with 150,000 to 170,000 clones, 86% of them seen once. Study-wide findings and caveats: TCR clusters originating in the first cohort tended to co-occur in the roughly 110 validation repertoires, according to a later analysis.

The CDR3 runs to 15 residues. Germline V gene data show CDR1 as SGHTA and CDR2 as FQGNSA. Trimming removed 3 bases at V and 1 base at J, with 13 bases between. This clonotype was obtained from a human donor in good health. This chain uses TRBV7-2 with TRBJ2-7, with D perhaps matching TRBD1 (6 bases). Source material: PBMCs. The DNA for the CDR3 is TGTGCCAGCAGCTTCGGCAGGGGCCTATCCTACGAGCAGTACTTC. It translates to CASSFGRGLSYEQYF.